Each of the 14 T cell receptor beta chains below was sequenced from the same sample in a study of PD-L1 blockade in urothelial cancer. Time point: pretreatment peripheral blood. Repertoires were generated with immunoSEQ multiplex PCR, while TCRdb's copy carries only in-frame clones and drops some. In the table there are 85,000 to 95,000 clones, roughly 89% of which are singletons. Specimen: PBMCs, collected around atezolizumab (anti-PD-L1) treatment. All receptors derive from a man between 60 and 70 years old with urothelial cancer.

This clone has a single count. The V gene is TRBV4-3, the J gene TRBJ2-7, with 9 positions matching TRBD1. The CDR3 is 16 amino acids. Germline V CDR1 and CDR2: LGHNA, YSLEER. Germline trimming cut 1 base from V and 2 bases from J; bases unmatched to any gene: 6. The CDR3 DNA reads as TGCGCCAGCAGCCAAGGTGGACAGGGGAGGGCCTACGAGCAGTACTTC. Protein product: CASSQGGQGRAYEQYF.

This clone is labeled medium-sized. The genes are TRBV10-3 and TRBJ2-2, with D uncertain. With 8 bases removed from V and 2 bases from J, the gap between germline ends came to 9 bases. The germline gives CDR1 ENHRY, CDR2 SYGVKD. This CDR3 has 13 residues. CDR3: CAILNFNTGELFF. In DNA, the CDR3 is TGTGCCATCCTGAACTTTAACACCGGGGAGCTGTTTTTT.

The V and J genes are TRBV19 and TRBJ1-1; the match to TRBD1 covers 9 bases. The V gene end was trimmed by 5 bases and the J gene end by 4 bases; junction bases not matched to a gene: 11. Germline V gene data show CDR1 as LNHDA and CDR2 as SQIVND (reference sequence). The length of the CDR3 is 16 residues. The CDR3 DNA follows: TGTGCCAGTAGTCCCAGGGACAGGGCTCTTGGCACTGAAGCTTTCTTT. It encodes CASSPRDRALGTEAFF.

The genes are TRBV23-1 and TRBJ2-7; D is possibly TRBD2 (6 bases). TRBV23-1 is an open reading frame whose function is uncertain. This CDR3 has 15 residues. Between the trimmed V and J ends, which lost 3 bases and 0 bases, there was a span of 12 bases. The CDR3 DNA sequence: TGCGCCAGCAGTCATACAACCGGGAGCTCCTACGAGCAGTACTTC. Residues: CASSHTTGSSYEQYF.

The chain is built from TRBV10-3 and TRBJ1-4; no clear D. Looked up from germline, CDR1 is ENHRY and CDR2 is SYGVKD. The ends were cut back, 2 bases at V and 8 bases at J, with 9 bases in the middle. CDR3 size: 13 residues. DNA for the CDR3: TGTGCCATCAGTGAGGGAGATGGGGAAAAACTGTTTTTT. This codes for CAISEGDGEKLFF.

The chain carries TRBV6-6 and TRBJ1-1, with D hard to call. V lost 5 bases, J lost 0 bases, and 13 bases lay in between. This CDR3 region has 15 residues. CDR1 is MNHNY and CDR2 is SVGAGI in the germline V gene (reference sequence). CDR3 sequence reads: CASSPFEGLNTEAFF. The CDR3 DNA reads as TGTGCCAGCAGTCCCTTTGAGGGTCTGAACACTGAAGCTTTCTTT.

Worth noting for this clone: Other DNA sequences in this sample translate to the same CDR3. V gene TRBV9 combines with J gene TRBJ2-3, with 8 bases matching TRBD2. V dropped 3 bases and J dropped 4; count of bases not matched to a gene: 4. CDR1 and CDR2 (germline): SGDLS, YYNGEE. The CDR3 extends over 14 amino acids. DNA of the CDR3: TGTGCCAGCAGCGATTCGGGGGGGCCAGATACGCAGTATTTT. Protein sequence: CASSDSGGPDTQYF.

The chain combines TRBV10-3 with TRBJ2-3; 11 bases align to TRBD2. This CDR3 is 20 amino acids long. With 6 bases clipped from V and 0 bases from J, the junction kept 17 bases outside the gene matches. Germline CDR1 ENHRY, CDR2 SYGVKD. The CDR3 coding sequence is TGTGCCATCAGGAGTGAGCCGGGACTAGCGGAGGGGGCTAGCACAGATACGCAGTATTTT. It encodes CAIRSEPGLAEGASTDTQYF.

J is TRBJ2-1 and V is TRBV7-9; 7 bases agree with TRBD2. The CDR3 loop spans 15 amino acids. V lost 4 bases to trimming and J lost 8 bases; unmatched junction nucleotides: 11. CDR1 and CDR2 (germline): SEHNR, FQNEAQ (reference sequence). The CDR3: CASSSSGPLADEQFF. CDR3 DNA sequence: TGTGCCAGCAGCTCCTCGGGGCCTCTAGCGGATGAGCAGTTCTTC.

The genes are TRBV6-5 and TRBJ1-1; 10 bases align to TRBD1. After removal of 7 bases from V and 4 bases from J, the junction contained 9 bases not matched to a gene. Germline V gene data show CDR1 as MNHEY and CDR2 as SVGAGI. The CDR3 runs 15 residues. Here the CDR3 DNA reads TGTGCCAGCAATAACGACAGGGGGCTTTTCACTGAAGCTTTCTTT. Protein sequence: CASNNDRGLFTEAFF.

CDR3 region: CASSLSSGGNYNEQFF. CDR3 nucleotide sequence: TGTGCCAGTAGCCTTAGTAGCGGGGGGAACTACAATGAGCAGTTCTTC. The V and J genes are TRBV25-1 and TRBJ2-1; 10 bases are a match to TRBD2. CDR3 size: 16 residues. CDR1 and CDR2 (germline): MGHDK, SYGVNS. Unmatched junction bases numbered 11, after V lost 9 bases and J lost 3 bases.

V usage is TRBV5-1 and J usage is TRBJ2-5, with TRBD2 as a possible D gene (7 bases). CDR1 is SGHRS and CDR2 is YFSETQ in the germline V gene. The CDR3 contains 15 residues. V was cut by 0 bases and J by 4 bases, with 13 bases left in between. The CDR3 reads CASSLGGGNRETQYF. The CDR3 region has the DNA TGCGCCAGCAGCTTGGGGGGGGGCAATAGAGAGACCCAGTACTTC.

The chain employs TRBV28 and TRBJ1-5; D remains unclear. CDR1 is MDHEN, CDR2 SYDVKM, per germline. The CDR3 has 15 amino acids. Trimming shortened V by 2 bases and J by 2 bases, and 10 bases separated the two germline ends. The CDR3 here is CASSLSSHRNQPQHF. The CDR3 bases are TGTGCCAGCAGTTTAAGTTCACACCGCAATCAGCCCCAGCATTTT.

Regarding this clone: One junction end does not reproduce the germline sequence, and a read error may be involved. J is TRBJ2-1 and V is TRBV6-5; 10 nucleotides align to TRBD2. Germline CDR1 MNHEY, CDR2 SVGAGI. This CDR3 has 16 amino acids. CDR3 amino acids: CATSYGTSGEYNEQFF. The DNA for the CDR3 is TGTGCCACCAGTTACGGTACTAGCGGGGAGTACAATGAGCAGTTCTTC.